The sequence of this T cell receptor beta chain was determined in a study of shared clonotypes between healthy human individuals. On the study more broadly: For every donor, three CD4 naive, three CD4 memory, two CD8 naive and one CD8 memory plates were used.

As concerns this clone: As yet, its antigen is unknown.

Study-wide findings and caveats: Genetic and exposure-history diversity was limited by the small donor number.

The repertoire was sequenced with immunoSEQ multiplex PCR; TCRdb's copy has only in-frame clones and lacks some. The sample lists about 2 million clones; roughly 94% were seen once. The germline V gene has CDR1 LNHNV and CDR2 YYDKDF (reference sequence). V was pared by 5 bases and J by 4 bases, with 8 bases of the junction left unmatched. The CDR3 is 15 amino acids. The chain combines TRBV15 with TRBJ2-1; 7 bases line up with TRBD2. The receptor was isolated from a man aged 18 to 30 in good health. Sequenced sample: naive CD4+ T cells sorted from blood. This sample's subset: CD45RA+ positively selected. CDR3 in amino acids: CATSPFTGGYNEQFF. The CDR3 bases are TGTGCCACCAGCCCCTTTACGGGGGGTTACAATGAGCAGTTCTTC.